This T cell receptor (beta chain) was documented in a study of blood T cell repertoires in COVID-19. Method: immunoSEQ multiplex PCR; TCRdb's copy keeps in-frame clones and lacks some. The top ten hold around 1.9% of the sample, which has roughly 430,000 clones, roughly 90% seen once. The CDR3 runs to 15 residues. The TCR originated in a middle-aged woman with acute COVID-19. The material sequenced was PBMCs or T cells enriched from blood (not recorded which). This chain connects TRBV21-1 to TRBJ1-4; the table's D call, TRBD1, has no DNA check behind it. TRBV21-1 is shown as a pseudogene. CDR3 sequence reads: CASSKKGQIYEKLFF. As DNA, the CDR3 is TGTGCCAGCAGCAAAAAGGGACAGATTTATGAAAAACTGTTTTTT.